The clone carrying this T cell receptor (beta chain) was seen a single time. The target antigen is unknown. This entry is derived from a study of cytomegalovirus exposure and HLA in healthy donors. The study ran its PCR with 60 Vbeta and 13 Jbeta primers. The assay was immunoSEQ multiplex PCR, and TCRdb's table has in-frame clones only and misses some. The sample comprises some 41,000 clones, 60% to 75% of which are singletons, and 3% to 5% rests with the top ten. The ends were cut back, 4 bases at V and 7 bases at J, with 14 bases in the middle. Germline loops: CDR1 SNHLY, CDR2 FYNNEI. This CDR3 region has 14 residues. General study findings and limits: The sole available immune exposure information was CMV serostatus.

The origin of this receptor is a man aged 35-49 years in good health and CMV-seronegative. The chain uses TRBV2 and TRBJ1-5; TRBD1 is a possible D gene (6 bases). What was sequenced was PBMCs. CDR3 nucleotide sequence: TGTGCCAGCAGTGTTCAGGGGTCGATGCAGCCCCAGCATTTT. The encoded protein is CASSVQGSMQPQHF.